The source of this T cell receptor (beta chain) is a study of cytomegalovirus exposure and HLA in healthy donors. Broader study findings: Investigators reported about 160 TCR beta chains as tied to cytomegalovirus. TCR beta V- and J-gene trimming was later associated with a missense DCLRE1C variant. Confirmation in vitro established that a few CMV-associated chains were specific for CMV antigens.

Note on this clone: Its target is not known.

The V gene's germline CDR1 is GTSNPN and CDR2 SVGIG (reference sequence). This CDR3 region has 12 residues. V shed 0 bases and J shed 7 bases, with 7 bases lying between them. In the PCR, 60 Vbeta and 13 Jbeta primers were used. The assay was immunoSEQ multiplex PCR, and TCRdb's table has in-frame clones only and misses some. The sample carries roughly 130,000 clones, about 82% recorded once. The sequencing sample was made of PBMCs. This rearrangement joins TRBV30 to TRBJ2-1; unclear D gene. The sequence derives from a boy aged 5-17 years in good health and CMV-seronegative. This CDR3 reads CAWSVQWNEQFF. CDR3 nucleotides: TGTGCCTGGAGTGTACAATGGAATGAGCAGTTCTTC. Full variable domain (rest looked up from reference TRBV30 and TRBJ2-1): SQTIHQWPATLVQPVGSPLSLECTVEGTSNPNLYWYRQAAGRGLQLLFYSVGIGQISSEVPQNLSASRPQDRQFILSSKKLLLSDSGFYLCAWSVQWNEQFFGPGTRLTVL.